This T cell receptor beta chain came from a study of shared clonotypes between healthy human individuals. Study as a whole: Per-donor plates numbered three CD4 naive, three CD4 memory, two CD8 naive and one CD8 memory.

TCRdb's copy holds only in-frame clones and misses some; the assay was immunoSEQ multiplex PCR. The sample has roughly 1,800,000 clones, 85% to 95% seen once. Naivety among CD8 cells was defined by CD45RO negativity and positive CCR7 selection, thereby excluding terminally differentiated effector memory CD45RA+ cells. For this clone: Its antigen remains unidentified.

V was pared by 3 bases and J by 2 bases, with 3 bases of the junction left unmatched. The CDR3 has 15 amino acids. Germline CDR1 reads MDHEN; CDR2 reads SYDVKM. Study observations and caveats: The sharing of 5% to 5.5% of naive CD4 clonotypes was seen across several donors.

The rearrangement joins TRBV28 to TRBJ2-1; 8 nucleotides match TRBD1. The TCR sequence derives from a man younger than 35 in good health. The source material was naive CD8+ T cells sorted from blood. The CDR3 nucleotides read TGTGCCAGCAGTTTGGACAGGGCCCCCTACAATGAGCAGTTCTTC. It specifies CASSLDRAPYNEQFF.